This TCR beta chain was sequenced for a study of blood T cells in healthy people across ages. Across the whole study: Using template switching, researchers captured about one barcoded beta molecule for each two T cells. Overall study findings and caveats: TCR beta diversity tracked closely with naive T cell percentage.

For the second PCR, which ran for about 6 to 11 cycles, a sample-barcoded 5' primer and a J-beta primer mix were used. Each cDNA molecule, via a template-switch adaptor with 12 random nucleotides, was tagged. TCRdb re-derived calls from the 5' RACE reads in MiXCR, one entry per CDR3 protein. The data show 1.5 million to 1.8 million distinct CDR3 sequences, under 55% seen once. For this clonotype: The antigen is not known.

Every donor provided around 9.3 milliliters of peripheral blood. J gave up 0 bases and V 3 bases, and 8 bases lay outside the gene matches. CDR1 KGHSH and CDR2 LQKENI come from the germline V gene. The length of the CDR3 is 18 residues. The sequence was obtained from a woman under 30 in good health. The material sequenced was blood. The chain joins TRBV18 to TRBJ1-3, with 10 bases aligning to TRBD1. The CDR3 here is CASSPGTGALLSGNTIYF. CDR3 DNA: TGTGCCAGCTCACCTGGGACAGGGGCGCTACTCTCTGGAAACACCATATATTTT.